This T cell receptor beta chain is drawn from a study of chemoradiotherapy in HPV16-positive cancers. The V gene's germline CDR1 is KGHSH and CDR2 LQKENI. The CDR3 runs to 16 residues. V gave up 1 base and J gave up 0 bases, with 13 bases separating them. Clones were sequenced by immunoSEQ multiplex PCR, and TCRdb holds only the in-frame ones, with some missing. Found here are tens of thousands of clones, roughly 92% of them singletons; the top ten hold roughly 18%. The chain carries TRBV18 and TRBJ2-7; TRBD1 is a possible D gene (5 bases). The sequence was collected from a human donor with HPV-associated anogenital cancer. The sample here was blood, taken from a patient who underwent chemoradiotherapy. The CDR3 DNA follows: TGTGCCAGCTCACCACGAGAACAGGACAACTCCTACGAGCAGTACTTC. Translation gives CASSPREQDNSYEQYF.